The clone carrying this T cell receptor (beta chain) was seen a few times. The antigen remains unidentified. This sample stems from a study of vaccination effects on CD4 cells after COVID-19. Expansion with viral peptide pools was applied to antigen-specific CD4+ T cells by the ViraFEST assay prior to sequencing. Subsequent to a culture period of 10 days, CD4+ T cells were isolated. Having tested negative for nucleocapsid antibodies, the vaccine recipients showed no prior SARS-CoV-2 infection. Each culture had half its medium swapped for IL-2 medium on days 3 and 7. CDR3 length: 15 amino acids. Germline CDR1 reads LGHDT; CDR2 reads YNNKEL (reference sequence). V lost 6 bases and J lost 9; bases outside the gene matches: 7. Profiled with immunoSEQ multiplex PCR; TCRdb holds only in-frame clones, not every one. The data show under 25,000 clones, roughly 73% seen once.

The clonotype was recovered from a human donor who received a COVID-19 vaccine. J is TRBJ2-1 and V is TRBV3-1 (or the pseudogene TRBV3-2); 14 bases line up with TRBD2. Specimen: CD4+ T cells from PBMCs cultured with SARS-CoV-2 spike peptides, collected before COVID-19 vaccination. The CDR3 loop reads CASRLTSGRAGEQFF. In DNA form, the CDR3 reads TGTGCCAGCAGACTGACTAGCGGGAGGGCCGGTGAGCAGTTCTTC.